The clone carrying this T cell receptor (beta chain) came up many times. As yet, its antigen is unknown. Thyroid surgery was preceded by no treatment in any patient. The sample comes from a study of metastatic and nonmetastatic thyroid tumors. Study background: Repertoire data that came from the blood and tumor or nodule tissue of malignant and benign thyroid patients were compared. Study conclusions and caveats: Benign nodules were reported to have significantly lower TCR beta diversity than malignant thyroid tumors, in blood and tumor.

Methods used by the authors: For papillary thyroid cancer, a distant-metastasis classifier was constructed from CDR3 differences observed across clinicopathological groups. Using MiXCR, TCRdb re-called clones from the PCR reads. The V and J calls were not made by the authors but by TCRdb's processing. The table has around 24,000 clones, about 13% seen once. Germline V gene data show CDR1 as SGHTA and CDR2 as FQGTGA. Deletions cut 5 bases from V and 7 bases from J, with 20 bases between. The length of the CDR3 is 15 residues. The sequenced sample was blood. This receptor was obtained from a female donor with papillary thyroid cancer or a benign thyroid nodule (not recorded which). Some clones in this sample may be carry-over from other donors' samples. The chain combines TRBV7-3 with TRBJ1-2; a possible D gene is TRBD1 (6 bases). The CDR3 is CASSPFGGGGGGYTF. The CDR3 bases are TGTGCCAGCAGCCCTTTTGGGGGAGGGGGTGGTGGCTACACCTTC.